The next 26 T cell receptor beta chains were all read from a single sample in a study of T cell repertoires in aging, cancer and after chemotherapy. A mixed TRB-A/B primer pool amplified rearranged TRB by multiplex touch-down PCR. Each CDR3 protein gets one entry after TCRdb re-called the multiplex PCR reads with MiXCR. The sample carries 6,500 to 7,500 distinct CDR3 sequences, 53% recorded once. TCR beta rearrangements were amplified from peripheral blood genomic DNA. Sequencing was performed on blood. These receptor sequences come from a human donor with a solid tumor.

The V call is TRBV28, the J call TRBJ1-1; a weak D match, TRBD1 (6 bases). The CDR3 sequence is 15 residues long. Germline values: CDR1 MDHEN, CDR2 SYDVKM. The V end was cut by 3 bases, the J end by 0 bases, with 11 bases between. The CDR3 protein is CASSFGQIMNTEAFF. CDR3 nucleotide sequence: TGTGCCAGCAGTTTCGGACAGATAATGAACACTGAAGCTTTCTTT.

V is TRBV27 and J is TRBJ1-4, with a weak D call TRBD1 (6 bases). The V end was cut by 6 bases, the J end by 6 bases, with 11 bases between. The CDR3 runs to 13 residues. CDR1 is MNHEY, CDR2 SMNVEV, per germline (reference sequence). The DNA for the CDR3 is TGTGCCAGCAGCCTAAAGGGGGATGAAAAACTGTTTTTT. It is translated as CASSLKGDEKLFF.

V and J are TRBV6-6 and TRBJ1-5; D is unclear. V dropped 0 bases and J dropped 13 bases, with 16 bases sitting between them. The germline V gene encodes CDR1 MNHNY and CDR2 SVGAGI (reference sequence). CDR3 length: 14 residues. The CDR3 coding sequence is TGTGCCAGCAGTTACTCGATTTCTGCGGACGCTCAGCATTTT. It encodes CASSYSISADAQHF.

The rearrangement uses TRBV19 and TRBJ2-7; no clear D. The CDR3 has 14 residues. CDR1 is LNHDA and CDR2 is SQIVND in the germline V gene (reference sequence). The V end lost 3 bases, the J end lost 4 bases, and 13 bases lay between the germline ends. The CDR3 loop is CASSMGGSNYEQYF. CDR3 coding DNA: TGTGCCAGTAGTATGGGCGGCAGCAATTACGAGCAGTACTTC.

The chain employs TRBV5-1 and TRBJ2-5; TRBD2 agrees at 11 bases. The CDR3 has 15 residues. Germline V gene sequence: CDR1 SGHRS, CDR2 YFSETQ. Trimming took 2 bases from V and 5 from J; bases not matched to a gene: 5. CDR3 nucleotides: TGCGCCAGCAGCTTCGGACTAGCGGGCGAGGAGACCCAGTACTTC. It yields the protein CASSFGLAGEETQYF.

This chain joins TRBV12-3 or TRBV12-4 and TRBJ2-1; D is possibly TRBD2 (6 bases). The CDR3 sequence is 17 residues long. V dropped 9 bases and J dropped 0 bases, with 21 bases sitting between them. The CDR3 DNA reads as TGTGCCAGAAGCTTAGTAGCGGTAGTTAGCTCCTACAATGAGCAGTTCTTC. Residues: CARSLVAVVSSYNEQFF.

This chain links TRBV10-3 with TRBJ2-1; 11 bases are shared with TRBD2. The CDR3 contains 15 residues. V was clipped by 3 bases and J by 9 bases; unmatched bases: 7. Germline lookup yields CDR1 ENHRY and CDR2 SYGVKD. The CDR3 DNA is TGTGCCATCAGTGATGTGACTAGCGGGAACGTTGAGCAGTTCTTC. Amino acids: CAISDVTSGNVEQFF.

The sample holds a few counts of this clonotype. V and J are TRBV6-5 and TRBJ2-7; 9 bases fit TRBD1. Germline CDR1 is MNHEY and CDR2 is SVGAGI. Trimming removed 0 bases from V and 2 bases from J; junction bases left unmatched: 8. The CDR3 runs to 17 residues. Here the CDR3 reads CASSYSLPGQGTYEQYF. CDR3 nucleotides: TGTGCCAGCAGTTACTCGCTTCCGGGACAGGGAACCTACGAGCAGTACTTC.

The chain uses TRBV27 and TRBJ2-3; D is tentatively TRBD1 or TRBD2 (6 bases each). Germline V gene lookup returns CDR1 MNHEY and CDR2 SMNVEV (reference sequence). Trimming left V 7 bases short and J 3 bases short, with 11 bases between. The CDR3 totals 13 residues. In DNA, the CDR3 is TGTGCCAGCATACTAGGGGGGACAGATACGCAGTATTTT. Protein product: CASILGGTDTQYF.

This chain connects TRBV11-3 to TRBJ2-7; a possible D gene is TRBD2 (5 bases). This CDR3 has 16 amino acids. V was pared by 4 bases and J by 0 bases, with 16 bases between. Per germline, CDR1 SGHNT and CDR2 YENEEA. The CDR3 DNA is TGTGCCAGCAGCTCGAAGGTCCCGGGGTTCTCCTACGAGCAGTACTTC. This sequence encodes CASSSKVPGFSYEQYF.

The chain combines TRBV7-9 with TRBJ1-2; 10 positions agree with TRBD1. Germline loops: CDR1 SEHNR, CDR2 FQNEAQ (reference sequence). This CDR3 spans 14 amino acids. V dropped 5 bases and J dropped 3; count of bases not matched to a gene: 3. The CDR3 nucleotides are TGTGCCAGCAGCCCCGGACAGGGGGACTATGGCTACACCTTC. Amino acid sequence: CASSPGQGDYGYTF. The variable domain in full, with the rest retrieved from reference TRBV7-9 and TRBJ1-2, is DTGVSQNPRHKITKRGQNVTFRCDPISEHNRLYWYRQTLGQGPEFLTYFQNEAQLEKSRLLSDRFSAERPKGSFSTLEIQRTEQGDSAMYLCASSPGQGDYGYTFGSGTRLTVV.

CDR3 amino acids: CASSINRGDEQYF. CDR3 DNA: TGTGCCAGCAGCATTAACAGGGGGGACGAGCAGTACTTC. This rearrangement joins TRBV7-9 to TRBJ2-7, with 8 bases identical to TRBD1. This CDR3 has 13 residues. From germline, CDR1 is SEHNR and CDR2 FQNEAQ (reference sequence). Losses at the gene ends were 5 bases for V and 5 bases for J; bases not matched to a gene: 5.

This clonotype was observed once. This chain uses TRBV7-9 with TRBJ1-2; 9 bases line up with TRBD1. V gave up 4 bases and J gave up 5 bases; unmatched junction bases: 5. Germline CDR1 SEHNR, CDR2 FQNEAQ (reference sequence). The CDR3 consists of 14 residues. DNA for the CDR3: TGTGCCAGCAGCTCTTCGACAGGGGGGTATGGCTACACCTTC. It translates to CASSSSTGGYGYTF.

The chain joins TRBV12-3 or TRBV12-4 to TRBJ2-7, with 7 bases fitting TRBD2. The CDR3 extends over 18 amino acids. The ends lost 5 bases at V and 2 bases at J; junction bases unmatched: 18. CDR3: CASSNTDPRDYRAYEQYF. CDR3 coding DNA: TGTGCCAGCAGTAATACCGATCCCCGGGACTATAGAGCCTACGAGCAGTACTTC.

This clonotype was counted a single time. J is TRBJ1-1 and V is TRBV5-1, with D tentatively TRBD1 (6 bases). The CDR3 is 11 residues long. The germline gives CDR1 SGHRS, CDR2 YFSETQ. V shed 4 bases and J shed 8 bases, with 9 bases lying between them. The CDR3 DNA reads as TGCGCCAGCAGCAGCACAGGGGAAGCTTTCTTT. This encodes CASSSTGEAFF.

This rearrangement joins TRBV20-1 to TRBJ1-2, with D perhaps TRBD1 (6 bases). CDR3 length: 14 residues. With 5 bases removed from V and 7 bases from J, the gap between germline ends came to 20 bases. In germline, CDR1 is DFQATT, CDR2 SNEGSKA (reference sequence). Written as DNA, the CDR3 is TGCAGTGCTTCGACAATGGGGGCCGGGAGTGGCTACACCTTC. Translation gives CSASTMGAGSGYTF.

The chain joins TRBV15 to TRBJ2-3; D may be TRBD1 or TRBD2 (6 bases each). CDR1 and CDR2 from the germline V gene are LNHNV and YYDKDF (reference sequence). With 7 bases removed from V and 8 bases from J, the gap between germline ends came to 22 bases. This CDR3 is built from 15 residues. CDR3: CATNPVGGREGTQYF. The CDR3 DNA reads TGTGCCACCAACCCAGTCGGGGGCCGAGAAGGTACGCAGTATTTT.

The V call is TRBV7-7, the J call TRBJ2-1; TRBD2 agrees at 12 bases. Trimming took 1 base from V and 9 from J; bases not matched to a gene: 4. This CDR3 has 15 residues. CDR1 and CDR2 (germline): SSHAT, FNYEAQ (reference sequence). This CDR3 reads CASSLGLAGDSEQFF. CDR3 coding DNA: TGTGCCAGCAGCTTAGGACTAGCGGGAGATAGTGAGCAGTTCTTC.

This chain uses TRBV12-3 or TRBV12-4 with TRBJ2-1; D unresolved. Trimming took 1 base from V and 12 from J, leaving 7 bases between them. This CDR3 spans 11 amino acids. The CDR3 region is CASSLGHAQFF. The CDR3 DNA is TGTGCCAGCAGTTTAGGGCACGCGCAGTTCTTC.

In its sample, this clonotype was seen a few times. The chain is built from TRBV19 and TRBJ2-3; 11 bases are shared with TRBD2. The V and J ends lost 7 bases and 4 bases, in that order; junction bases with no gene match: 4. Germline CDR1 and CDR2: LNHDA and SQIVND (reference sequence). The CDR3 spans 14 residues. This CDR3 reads CASTLAGGPDTQYF. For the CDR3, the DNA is TGTGCCAGTACCCTAGCGGGAGGCCCAGATACGCAGTATTTT.

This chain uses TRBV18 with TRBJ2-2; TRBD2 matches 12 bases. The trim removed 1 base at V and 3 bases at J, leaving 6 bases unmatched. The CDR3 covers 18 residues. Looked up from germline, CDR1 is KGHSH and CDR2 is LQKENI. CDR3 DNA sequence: TGTGCCAGCTCACCACAGCTAGCGGGAGGGCGATACACCGGGGAGCTGTTTTTT. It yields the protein CASSPQLAGGRYTGELFF.

The CDR3 here is CASSLGGANYNSPLHF. The DNA for the CDR3 is TGTGCCAGCAGTTTAGGGGGGGCCAATTATAATTCACCCCTCCACTTT. The chain links TRBV28 to TRBJ1-6; the D gene is possibly TRBD1 (6 bases). The V end lost 2 bases, the J end lost 4 bases, and 12 bases lay between the germline ends. CDR1 MDHEN and CDR2 SYDVKM come from the germline V gene. This CDR3 has 16 residues.

CDR3 nucleotides: TGTGCCAGCAGCGAGACAGGGGAGGACACTGAAGCTTTCTTT. Amino acid sequence: CASSETGEDTEAFF. The chain joins TRBV7-6 to TRBJ1-1; 8 bases align to TRBD1. Looked up from germline, CDR1 is SGHVS and CDR2 is FNYEAQ. This CDR3 comprises 14 residues. J was trimmed by 3 bases and V by 5 bases; bases with no gene match: 5.

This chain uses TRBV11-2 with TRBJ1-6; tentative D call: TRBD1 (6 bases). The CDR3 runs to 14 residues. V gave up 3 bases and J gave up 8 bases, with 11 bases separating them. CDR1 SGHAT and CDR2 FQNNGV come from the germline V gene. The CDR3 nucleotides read TGTGCCAGCAGCTTGCCGGGGGCCGATTCACCCCTCCACTTT. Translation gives CASSLPGADSPLHF. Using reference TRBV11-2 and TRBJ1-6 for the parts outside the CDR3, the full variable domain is EAGVAQSPRYKIIEKRQSVAFWCNPISGHATLYWYQQILGQGPKLLIQFQNNGVVDDSQLPKDRFSAERLKGVDSTLKIQPAKLEDSAVYLCASSLPGADSPLHFGNGTRLTVT.

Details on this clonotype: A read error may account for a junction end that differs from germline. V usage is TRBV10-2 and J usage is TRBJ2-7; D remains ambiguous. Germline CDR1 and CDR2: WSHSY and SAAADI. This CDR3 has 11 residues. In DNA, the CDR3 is TGCGCCGGCAGTGAGTTCTACGAGCAGTACTTC. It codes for CAGSEFYEQYF.

The CDR3 region is CSAIRGPTYEKLFF. The CDR3 DNA is TGCAGTGCTATTAGGGGGCCAACATATGAAAAACTGTTTTTT. The chain couples TRBV20-1 to TRBJ1-4; TRBD1 matches 7 bases. The V and J ends lost 4 bases and 6 bases, in that order; junction bases with no gene match: 8. Germline CDR1 DFQATT, CDR2 SNEGSKA (reference sequence). The CDR3 is 14 residues long.